These 19 T cell receptor beta chains originate from one sample sequenced in a study of T cell responses to AZD1222 COVID-19 vaccine. Data came from immunoSEQ multiplex PCR; TCRdb stores just in-frame clones and leaves some out. The table records 60,000 to 85,000 clones, about three quarters of them present only once. Sequencing used peripheral blood, obtained 28 days after the second dose of the MenACWY control vaccine. Receptors originate from an adult who received the MenACWY meningococcal vaccine as a control.

In its sample, this clone was seen a few times. J is TRBJ1-4 and V is TRBV20-1; tentative D call: TRBD1 (5 bases). The CDR3 covers 14 residues. Between the trimmed V and J ends, which lost 3 bases and 4 bases, there was a span of 12 bases. CDR1 is DFQATT and CDR2 is SNEGSKA in the germline V gene (reference sequence). CDR3 protein: CSASPGVINEKLFF. CDR3 nucleotide sequence: TGCAGTGCTAGTCCGGGGGTAATTAATGAAAAACTGTTTTTT.

On this clone itself: The sample has other DNA sequences that encode this CDR3 too. The chain uses TRBV29-1 and TRBJ1-1; 7 bases fit TRBD1. J was trimmed by 1 base and V by 7 bases; bases with no gene match: 3. Germline assignment: CDR1 SQVTM and CDR2 ANQGSEA. The CDR3 covers 12 residues. CDR3 protein: CSAGQANTEAFF. CDR3 coding DNA: TGCAGCGCTGGACAGGCGAACACTGAAGCTTTCTTT.

The chain is built from TRBV7-9 and TRBJ2-1, with 10 bases matching TRBD2. From germline, CDR1 is SEHNR and CDR2 FQNEAQ (reference sequence). Trimming removed 3 bases from V and 9 bases from J; junction bases left unmatched: 5. This CDR3 contains 14 residues. The CDR3: CASSFQGTSVEQFF. The CDR3 DNA follows: TGTGCCAGCAGCTTCCAAGGGACTAGCGTTGAGCAGTTCTTC. Full variable domain (outside the CDR3, taken from reference TRBV7-9 and TRBJ2-1): DTGVSQNPRHKITKRGQNVTFRCDPISEHNRLYWYRQTLGQGPEFLTYFQNEAQLEKSRLLSDRFSAERPKGSFSTLEIQRTEQGDSAMYLCASSFQGTSVEQFFGPGTRLTVL.

The genes are TRBV6-5 and TRBJ1-2, with D perhaps TRBD1 (5 bases). Germline values: CDR1 MNHEY, CDR2 SVGAGI. The CDR3 covers 13 residues. V lost 7 bases and J lost 5, with 14 bases in between. This CDR3 is CASTTGGVYGYTF. The CDR3 coding sequence is TGTGCCAGCACCACGGGAGGGGTTTATGGCTACACCTTC.

The genes are TRBV6-6 and TRBJ1-1, with 10 bases matching TRBD1. The trim removed 6 bases at V and 6 bases at J, leaving 7 bases unmatched. This CDR3 has 14 residues. Germline CDR1 and CDR2: MNHNY and SVGAGI (reference sequence). The CDR3 protein is CASRVGQGYSEAFF. CDR3 in DNA: TGTGCCAGCAGGGTGGGACAGGGGTATTCTGAAGCTTTCTTT.

The CDR3 DNA reads as TGTGCCAGCAGCCCCTTGGTTAGGGACGGCGAGCAGTACTTC. Translated: CASSPLVRDGEQYF. V gene TRBV27 combines with J gene TRBJ2-7; D is perhaps TRBD1 or TRBD2 (5 bases each). The CDR3 is made up of 14 amino acids. Trimming left V 6 bases short and J 6 bases short, with 18 bases between. Germline CDR1 reads MNHEY; CDR2 reads SMNVEV (reference sequence).

The chain recombines TRBV19 with TRBJ1-5, with D hard to call. Looked up from germline, CDR1 is LNHDA and CDR2 is SQIVND (reference sequence). V lost 3 bases to trimming and J lost 7 bases, with 13 bases between them. CDR3 size: 14 residues. The chain's CDR3 is CASSMTGGQQPQHF. As DNA, the CDR3 is TGTGCCAGTAGTATGACCGGAGGGCAACAGCCCCAGCATTTT.

CDR3 in amino acids: CASSLDANYGYTF. CDR3 DNA: TGTGCCAGCAGCTTGGACGCTAACTATGGCTACACCTTC. The chain combines TRBV7-9 with TRBJ1-2; D is undetermined. Germline V gives CDR1 SEHNR, CDR2 FQNEAQ (reference sequence). The CDR3 contains 13 residues. Trimming cost V 3 bases and J 0 bases, with 5 bases left between them.

This rearrangement joins TRBV19 to TRBJ2-3; 7 nucleotides match TRBD2. This CDR3 contains 15 residues. V trimming: 8 bases; J trimming: 4 bases; junction bases outside the gene matches: 12. The V gene's germline CDR1 is LNHDA and CDR2 SQIVND (reference sequence). In nucleotides, the CDR3 is TGTGCCAGTCGGGAATTGGGGGGGGTGGCAGATACGCAGTATTTT. Protein product: CASRELGGVADTQYF.

The chain recombines TRBV19 with TRBJ2-1; tentatively, D is TRBD2 (5 bases). Per germline, CDR1 LNHDA and CDR2 SQIVND (reference sequence). The germline V and J ends were trimmed by 3 bases and 10 bases, with 7 bases remaining between them. The CDR3 is 11 amino acids. The CDR3: CASSIGLEQFF. Here the CDR3 DNA reads TGTGCCAGTAGTATCGGACTGGAGCAGTTCTTC.

The chain carries TRBV14 and TRBJ2-1; D is unresolved. This CDR3 is 12 amino acids long. CDR1 is SGHDN and CDR2 is FVKESK in the germline V gene. V was cut by 6 bases and J by 9 bases, with 12 bases left in between. The CDR3 nucleotides read TGTGCCAGCAGTCTCATCGTCGGTGAGCAGTTCTTC. This translates into CASSLIVGEQFF.

This clone was counted a single time. The rearrangement uses TRBV3-1 (or the pseudogene TRBV3-2) and TRBJ2-1; D is uncertain. This CDR3 region has 14 residues. Trimming took off 4 bases at V and 0 bases at J, with 7 bases between the two ends. Germline V gene sequence: CDR1 LGHDT, CDR2 YNNKEL (reference sequence). In nucleotides, the CDR3 is TGTGCCAGCAGCCCTCCCCTCTCCTACAATGAGCAGTTCTTC. Amino acid sequence: CASSPPLSYNEQFF.

The CDR3 loop is CASSILLLAGGSNEQFF. CDR3 nucleotide sequence: TGTGCCAGTAGTATCCTCTTACTAGCGGGAGGATCCAATGAGCAGTTCTTC. The V and J genes are TRBV19 and TRBJ2-1; TRBD2 matches 12 bases. Looked up from germline, CDR1 is LNHDA and CDR2 is SQIVND (reference sequence). The CDR3 runs to 17 residues. V was clipped by 3 bases and J by 6 bases; unmatched bases: 9.

This chain joins TRBV2 and TRBJ2-1, with a possible D match to TRBD2 (7 bases). The germline gives CDR1 SNHLY, CDR2 FYNNEI. The CDR3 consists of 15 residues. Between the trimmed V and J ends, which lost 6 bases and 4 bases, there was a span of 16 bases. Here the CDR3 DNA reads TGTGCCAGCAGACAACAGGGAGGGGAGTACAATGAGCAGTTCTTC. Translated, it gives CASRQQGGEYNEQFF.

This clone was observed many times. The chain links TRBV5-1 to TRBJ2-7; 8 positions agree with TRBD1. The V segment lost 2 bases and the J segment 5 bases; nucleotides outside the gene matches: 6. Germline CDR1 SGHRS, CDR2 YFSETQ. This CDR3 has 14 amino acids. DNA of the CDR3: TGCGCCAGCAGCTTAAGGACAGGGCTACACGAGCAGTACTTC. Translation: CASSLRTGLHEQYF.

V is TRBV7-8 and J is TRBJ2-7; D ambiguous. This CDR3 has 14 residues. V lost 1 base and J lost 9, with 16 bases in between. CDR1 SGHVS and CDR2 FQNEAQ come from the germline V gene. CDR3 residues: CASSLETKLSPQYF. In DNA form, the CDR3 reads TGTGCCAGCAGCTTAGAAACGAAGCTGAGTCCGCAGTACTTC.

The chain uses TRBV19 and TRBJ1-6; unclear D gene. This CDR3 spans 14 amino acids. V was clipped by 0 bases and J by 5 bases, with 5 bases between them. Germline V CDR1 and CDR2: LNHDA, SQIVND (reference sequence). CDR3 in amino acids: CASSIEGDNSPLHF. The CDR3 coding sequence is TGTGCCAGTAGTATAGAAGGTGATAATTCACCCCTCCACTTT.

The J gene is TRBJ2-5, the V gene TRBV7-2; D remains unclear. Trimming left V 1 base short and J 1 base short, with 4 bases between. The V gene's germline CDR1 is SGHTA and CDR2 FQGNSA. The CDR3 has 13 residues. CDR3: CASSLVFQETQYF. CDR3 nucleotides: TGTGCCAGCAGCTTAGTGTTCCAAGAGACCCAGTACTTC.

The chain combines TRBV7-8 with TRBJ1-5, with 10 bases matching TRBD1. Germline CDR1 and CDR2: SGHVS and FQNEAQ. CDR3 length equals 17 residues. The ends lost 5 bases at V and 2 bases at J; junction bases unmatched: 9. The DNA of the CDR3 is TGTGCCAGCAGCCTAACGGGACAGGGGATCGGCAATCAGCCCCAGCATTTT. Its protein product is CASSLTGQGIGNQPQHF.